This T cell receptor (beta chain) derives from a study of blood T cell repertoires in COVID-19. Assay: immunoSEQ multiplex PCR; the TCRdb copy retains only in-frame clones and omits some. The table has around 370,000 clones, around nine tenths seen once. The V gene end was trimmed by 4 bases and the J gene end by 7 bases; junction bases not matched to a gene: 9. The CDR3 runs 16 residues. Germline V gene sequence: CDR1 MNHEY, CDR2 SVGEGT. V is TRBV6-2 or TRBV6-3 and J is TRBJ2-1, with 11 bases identical to TRBD1. The sequence was obtained from a woman in her seventies with COVID-19, enrolled during active disease. The sequencing sample was made of peripheral blood. CDR3 bases: TGTGCCAGCAGTTCTTGGACAGGGGGCGCGGGGAATGAGCAGTTCTTC. This gives the protein CASSSWTGGAGNEQFF.